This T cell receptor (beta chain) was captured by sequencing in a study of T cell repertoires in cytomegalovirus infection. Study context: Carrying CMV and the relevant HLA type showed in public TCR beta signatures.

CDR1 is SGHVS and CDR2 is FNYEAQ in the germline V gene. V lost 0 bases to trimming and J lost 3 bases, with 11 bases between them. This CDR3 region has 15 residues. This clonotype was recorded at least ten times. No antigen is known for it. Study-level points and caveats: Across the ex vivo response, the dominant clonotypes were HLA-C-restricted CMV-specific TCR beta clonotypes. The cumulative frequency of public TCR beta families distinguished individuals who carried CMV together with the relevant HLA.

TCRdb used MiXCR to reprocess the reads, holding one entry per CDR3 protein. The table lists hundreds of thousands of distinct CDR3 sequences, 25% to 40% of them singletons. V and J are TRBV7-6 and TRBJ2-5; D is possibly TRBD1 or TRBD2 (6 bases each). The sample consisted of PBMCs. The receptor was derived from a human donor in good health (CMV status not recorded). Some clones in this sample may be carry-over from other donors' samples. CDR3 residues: CASSLALRGEETQYF. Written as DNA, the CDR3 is TGTGCCAGCAGCTTAGCTCTGAGGGGGGAAGAGACCCAGTACTTC.